This T cell receptor (beta chain) was sequenced in a study of blood T cell repertoires in COVID-19. The CDR3 extends over 15 amino acids. From germline, CDR1 is SEHNR and CDR2 FQNEAQ (reference sequence). Unmatched junction bases numbered 2, after V lost 3 bases and J lost 0 bases. This table comes from immunoSEQ multiplex PCR, and its TCRdb copy is limited to in-frame clones, with some not included. The data show roughly 150,000 clones, about 85% seen once. The origin of this receptor is a woman aged 40 to 50 who had recovered from COVID-19. V usage is TRBV7-9 and J usage is TRBJ2-3; 8 bases map to TRBD2. The sequencing input was PBMCs or T cells enriched from blood (not recorded which). The CDR3 DNA reads TGTGCCAGCAGCTTTAGCGGGGCCAGCACAGATACGCAGTATTTT. Its protein is CASSFSGASTDTQYF.